The rows below give T cell receptor beta chains drawn from one sample of a study of shared T cell receptors in the human thymus. Sequencing used immunoSEQ multiplex PCR; TCRdb keeps in-frame clones, though not all of them. The sample carries hundreds of thousands of clones, around 87% recorded once. Separately, the same data were catalogued under a study of human thymus T cells.

Sequencing used thymocytes. Receptor source: a boy in the first two years of life with a congenital heart defect. The CDR3 runs from the conserved cysteine through the conserved F or W. D genes are given only for firm matches. Only some rows state a clone size, as once, few, many or a class for expanded clones.

cdr3_aa cdr3_nt cdr3_length v_call clone_size j_call d_call
CASRHGRAGSDTQYF TGTGCCAGCCGACACGGGAGGGCCGGCTCAGATACGCAGTATTTT 15 TRBV6-5 . TRBJ2-3 TRBD2
CAWSVPTGQGAYLRTYEQYF TGTGCCTGGAGTGTCCCAACCGGACAGGGGGCGTACCTTCGCACGTACGAGCAGTACTTC 20 TRBV30 few TRBJ2-7 TRBD1
CATSRDLLASRSSYNEQFF TGTGCCACCAGCAGAGACCTTTTAGCTAGCCGGAGCTCCTACAATGAGCAGTTCTTC 19 TRBV15 . TRBJ2-1 .
CASSYNNQGAKAGELFF TGTGCCAGCAGCTACAACAACCAGGGGGCGAAGGCCGGGGAGCTGTTTTTT 17 TRBV11-2 . TRBJ2-2 TRBD1
CASRLAGNTGELFF TGTGCCAGCAGACTAGCGGGGAACACCGGGGAGCTGTTTTTT 14 TRBV11-2 . TRBJ2-2 TRBD2
CASSRRPLGETQYF TGTGCCAGTAGTCGCCGACCCCTCGGGGAGACCCAGTACTTC 14 TRBV19 few TRBJ2-5 .
CASSLGQRNGELFF TGTGCCAGCAGCCTGGGACAGAGGAACGGGGAGCTGTTTTTT 14 TRBV28 . TRBJ2-2 TRBD1
CASSQATSGGYTQYF TGCGCCAGCAGCCAAGCTACTAGCGGGGGATATACGCAGTATTTT 15 TRBV4-3 . TRBJ2-3 TRBD2
CATSRDSGRYEQYF TGTGCCACCAGCAGAGATAGCGGGAGGTACGAGCAGTACTTC 14 TRBV15 . TRBJ2-7 TRBD2
CASSLYPSGPYEQYF TGTGCCAGCAGCTTATACCCTAGCGGCCCCTACGAGCAGTACTTC 15 TRBV7-8 . TRBJ2-7 TRBD2
CASSPLGASGNYEQYF TGCGCCAGCAGTCCCCTCGGGGCTAGCGGAAACTACGAGCAGTACTTC 16 TRBV5-1 . TRBJ2-7 TRBD2
CASSPGRVRLYNEQFF TGTGCCAGCAGCCCTGGCAGGGTGAGACTCTACAATGAGCAGTTCTTC 16 TRBV5-5 . TRBJ2-1 .
CASSELSGAENEQYF TGTGCCAGCAGTGAATTGTCGGGAGCAGAGAACGAGCAGTACTTC 15 TRBV25-1 . TRBJ2-7 .
CASSLVPRANSPLHF TGTGCCAGCAGTTTAGTTCCACGCGCTAATTCACCCCTCCACTTT 15 TRBV28 . TRBJ1-6 .
CSVAPGQGPETQYF TGCAGCGTCGCTCCGGGACAGGGTCCAGAGACCCAGTACTTC 14 TRBV29-1 . TRBJ2-5 TRBD1
CASSGGGLGYEQYF TGTGCCAGCAGCGGCGGGGGCTTGGGCTACGAGCAGTACTTC 14 TRBV6-1 . TRBJ2-7 .
CASSPLRGHYEQYF TGTGCCAGCAGTCCGCTCAGGGGCCACTACGAGCAGTACTTC 14 TRBV28 . TRBJ2-7 .
CASSIMAGKDSNQPQHF TGTGCCAGTAGTATAATGGCAGGAAAAGATAGCAATCAGCCCCAGCATTTT 17 TRBV19 . TRBJ1-5 .
CASRHKQANQPQHF TGTGCCAGCAGACATAAACAGGCAAATCAGCCCCAGCATTTT 14 TRBV28 . TRBJ1-5 .
CASSFKPETNQPQHF TGTGCCAGCAGCTTTAAACCAGAAACCAATCAGCCCCAGCATTTT 15 TRBV7-9 . TRBJ1-5 .
CASSYSSGSQAYEQYF TGTGCCAGCAGTTACTCGTCCGGGAGTCAAGCCTACGAGCAGTACTTC 16 TRBV6-6 . TRBJ2-7 .
CAWSGPQASGGADTQYF TGTGCCTGGAGTGGCCCCCAAGCTAGCGGGGGGGCGGATACGCAGTATTTT 17 TRBV30 . TRBJ2-3 TRBD2
CASSFKTSGGADTQYF TGTGCCAGCAGCTTCAAGACTAGCGGGGGGGCAGATACGCAGTATTTT 16 TRBV5-5 . TRBJ2-3 TRBD2
CASSLRTGESPDTQYF TGTGCCAGCAGCTTGAGGACAGGGGAGAGCCCAGATACGCAGTATTTT 16 TRBV5-6 . TRBJ2-3 TRBD1
CASSPGHKEEAFF TGCGCCAGCAGCCCGGGACACAAAGAAGAAGCTTTCTTT 13 TRBV4-1 . TRBJ1-1 .
CAWTAPWSYYNEQFF TGTGCCTGGACGGCCCCCTGGAGTTACTACAATGAGCAGTTCTTC 15 TRBV30 once TRBJ2-1 .
CASTAEGSGNSPLHF TGTGCCAGCACCGCAGAGGGATCGGGAAATTCACCCCTCCACTTT 15 TRBV7-9 . TRBJ1-6 .
CASNRGLPEYNEQFF TGTGCCAGCAATAGGGGACTACCCGAGTACAATGAGCAGTTCTTC 15 TRBV27 . TRBJ2-1 TRBD2
CATSRERGHMNTEAFF TGTGCCACCAGCAGAGAAAGGGGACACATGAACACTGAAGCTTTCTTT 16 TRBV15 once TRBJ1-1 .
CASSLVAGATYEQYF TGTGCCAGCAGCTTAGTCGCAGGGGCGACTTACGAGCAGTACTTC 15 TRBV5-4 . TRBJ2-7 .
CASSLGQEGHSNTIYF TGTGCCAGCAGCTTGGGGCAGGAGGGTCATTCGAACACCATATATTTT 16 TRBV7-3 . TRBJ1-3 .
CASSTPGQEGQKLFF TGTGCCAGCTCAACACCGGGACAAGAAGGCCAAAAACTGTTTTTT 15 TRBV18 once TRBJ1-4 .
CASSHGADTQYF TGCGCCAGCAGCCACGGGGCAGATACGCAGTATTTT 12 TRBV4-3 . TRBJ2-3 .
CASSLSPRDSRKANYGYTF TGTGCCAGCAGTCTATCACCCCGGGACTCACGAAAAGCTAACTATGGCTACACCTTC 19 TRBV7-3 once TRBJ1-2 .
CASSLAGTTILEQYF TGTGCCAGCAGCTTGGCCGGGACTACTATTCTCGAGCAGTACTTC 15 TRBV5-4 . TRBJ2-7 TRBD2
CASQTRVTGELFF TGTGCCAGCCAAACGAGGGTCACCGGGGAGCTGTTTTTT 13 TRBV7-8 . TRBJ2-2 .
CASSLSITGAESYGYTF TGTGCCAGCAGCCTCAGTATCACAGGGGCAGAGTCCTATGGCTACACCTTC 17 TRBV27 . TRBJ1-2 TRBD1
CASLVWGQNYGYTF TGTGCCAGCTTGGTATGGGGGCAGAACTATGGCTACACCTTC 14 TRBV21-1 . TRBJ1-2 .
CASSSPRGGSPPPLNTGELFF TGCGCCAGCAGCTCCCCTCGGGGAGGTTCACCTCCTCCTTTGAACACCGGGGAGCTGTTTTTT 21 TRBV5-1 . TRBJ2-2 .
CASSLGQGAHYEQYF TGCGCCAGCAGCCTTGGACAGGGGGCTCACTACGAGCAGTACTTC 15 TRBV4-1 . TRBJ2-7 TRBD1
CASSLEPSGGSCEQYF TGTGCCAGCAGCTTGGAGCCCAGCGGGGGGAGCTGCGAGCAGTACTTC 16 TRBV5-6 . TRBJ2-7 TRBD2
CASSGRGESGYTF TGTGCCAGCAGTGGCAGGGGAGAAAGTGGCTACACCTTC 13 TRBV25-1 . TRBJ1-2 .
CASSSPLEEQYF TGTGCCAGCAGCTCGCCCTTAGAAGAGCAGTACTTC 12 TRBV7-3 . TRBJ2-7 .
CAWSSVHWGGNEQFF TGTGCCTGGAGCTCCGTCCACTGGGGCGGCAATGAGCAGTTCTTC 15 TRBV30 . TRBJ2-1 .
CASSLSPGRGGYTF TGTGCCAGCAGTTTATCCCCAGGGCGAGGCGGCTACACCTTC 14 TRBV28 . TRBJ1-2 .
CASSLAARGNNSPLHF TGCGCCAGCAGCTTGGCGGCTCGGGGAAATAATTCACCCCTCCACTTT 16 TRBV5-1 . TRBJ1-6 .
CASTSARGRTGNYSGNTIYF TGTGCCAGCACCTCCGCTCGGGGACGGACAGGGAACTATTCTGGAAACACCATATATTTT 20 TRBV27 . TRBJ1-3 TRBD1
CASSLISGTEAFF TGTGCCAGCAGCTTAATCTCCGGCACTGAAGCTTTCTTT 13 TRBV7-3 once TRBJ1-1 .
CAISERGGEVNTEAFF TGTGCCATCAGTGAAAGGGGGGGGGAAGTGAACACTGAAGCTTTCTTT 16 TRBV10-3 . TRBJ1-1 .
CASSDGFRQGWSYNEQFF TGTGCCAGCAGTGATGGCTTCCGCCAGGGGTGGTCCTACAATGAGCAGTTCTTC 18 TRBV25-1 . TRBJ2-1 .
CASSHRAGCETQYF TGCGCCAGCAGTCATCGGGCGGGATGCGAGACCCAGTACTTC 14 TRBV23-1 . TRBJ2-5 .
CAISESGGNGVASYEQYF TGTGCCATCAGTGAGTCAGGCGGGAACGGGGTCGCCTCCTACGAGCAGTACTTC 18 TRBV10-3 . TRBJ2-7 .
CASSPGQLSSGNTIYF TGTGCCAGCTCACCTGGGCAGTTGAGCTCTGGAAACACCATATATTTT 16 TRBV18 few TRBJ1-3 .
CASSPSTRGSRDTQYF TGCGCCAGCAGCCCCTCTACTAGGGGGAGCAGAGATACGCAGTATTTT 16 TRBV5-1 . TRBJ2-3 .
CASGLGSDRNGYTF TGTGCTAGTGGTTTGGGAAGTGACAGGAATGGCTACACCTTC 14 TRBV12-5 . TRBJ1-2 .
CASSVEVGASGANVLTF TGTGCCAGCAGCGTAGAGGTGGGGGCCTCTGGGGCCAACGTCCTGACTTTC 17 TRBV9 . TRBJ2-6 .
CASSLVAGRGNEKLFF TGTGCCAGCAGCTTGGTCGCGGGGCGCGGTAATGAAAAACTGTTTTTT 16 TRBV5-5 . TRBJ1-4 .
CASSFGGTGANVLTF TGTGCCAGCAGCTTCGGGGGGACTGGGGCCAACGTCCTGACTTTC 15 TRBV28 . TRBJ2-6 TRBD2
CASSLNRWGLAGGPNTGELFF TGTGCCAGCAGCTTAAATCGTTGGGGACTAGCGGGGGGCCCCAACACCGGGGAGCTGTTTTTT 21 TRBV7-3 once TRBJ2-2 TRBD2
CASSRGSSYNSPLHF TGTGCCAGCAGTCGGGGGAGCTCCTATAATTCACCCCTCCACTTT 15 TRBV27 . TRBJ1-6 .